The present T cell receptor beta chain was sequenced within a study of shared clonotypes between healthy human individuals. This clone was detected only once. What it binds is not known. Assay runs were performed at deep level. Using immunoSEQ multiplex PCR, the repertoire was profiled, and TCRdb retains in-frame clones only, with some absent. The table lists about 490,000 clones, about 79% of them singletons, with approximately 13% in the top ten. Findings and caveats of the study: Represented diversity (both genetic and exposure-history) was limited by the small number of donors.

Donors comprised healthy HIV-negative adults lacking recent acute infections or vaccinations. The study drew all its donors from Caucasian adults living in Nashville, Tennessee. The CDR3 length is 15 residues. Germline loops: CDR1 SGHRS, CDR2 YFSETQ. The V end lost 1 base, the J end lost 6 bases, and 17 bases lay between the germline ends. This chain uses TRBV5-1 with TRBJ2-7; D may be TRBD2 (5 bases). The TCR comes from a woman aged 40 to 50 in good health. Some clones in this sample may be carry-over from other donors' samples. Sequencing input: PBMCs. In nucleotides, the CDR3 is TGCGCCAGCAGCTTGCGGGTGGGAGACTCGGGCGAGCAGTACTTC. Translation gives CASSLRVGDSGEQYF. The whole variable domain, filled in from reference TRBV5-1 and TRBJ2-7, reads KAGVTQTPRYLIKTRGQQVTLSCSPISGHRSVSWYQQTPGQGLQFLFEYFSETQRNKGNFPGRFSGRQFSNSRSEMNVSTLELGDSALYLCASSLRVGDSGEQYFGPGTRLTVT.